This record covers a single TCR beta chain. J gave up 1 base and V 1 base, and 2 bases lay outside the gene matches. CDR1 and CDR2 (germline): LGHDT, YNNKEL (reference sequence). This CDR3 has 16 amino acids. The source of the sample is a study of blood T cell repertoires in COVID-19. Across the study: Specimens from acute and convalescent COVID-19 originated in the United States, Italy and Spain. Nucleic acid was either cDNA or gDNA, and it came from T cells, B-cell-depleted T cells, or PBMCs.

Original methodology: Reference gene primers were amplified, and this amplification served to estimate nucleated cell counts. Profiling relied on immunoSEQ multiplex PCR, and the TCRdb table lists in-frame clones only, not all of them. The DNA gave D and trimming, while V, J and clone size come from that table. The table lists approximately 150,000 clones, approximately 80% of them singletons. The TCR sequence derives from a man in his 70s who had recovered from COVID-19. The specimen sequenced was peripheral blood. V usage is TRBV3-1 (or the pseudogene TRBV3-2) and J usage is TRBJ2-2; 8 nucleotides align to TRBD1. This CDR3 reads CASSQVGTGNTGELFF. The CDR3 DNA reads TGTGCCAGCAGCCAAGTTGGGACAGGGAACACCGGGGAGCTGTTTTTT.